This is a list of T cell receptor beta chains from one sample in a study of T cell repertoires in cytomegalovirus infection. TCRdb independently ran MiXCR on the reads; one entry per CDR3 protein. This sample yields just over 450,000 distinct CDR3 sequences, of which about two fifths are seen a single time; around two fifths belongs to the top ten. These receptors are not linked to any known antigen. The specimen was cultured PBMCs, collected from culture after CMV antigen stimulation. The receptors were sampled from a human donor in good health (CMV status not recorded). Some clones in this sample may be carry-over from other donors' samples. CDR3s include the opening cysteine and the closing phenylalanine or tryptophan. The D gene is left open where the match is weak. Rows may omit the clone size; those that give it use once, few, many or a size class.

clone_size j_call d_call v_call cdr3_nt cdr3_aa
few TRBJ2-2 - TRBV7-6 TGTGCCAGCAGCACCCCAGGGGAATCCACCGGGGAGCTGTTTTTT CASSTPGESTGELFF
- TRBJ1-5 - TRBV20-1 TGCAGTGCTAAATCCAGCAATCAGCCCCAGCATTTT CSAKSSNQPQHF
few TRBJ1-1 - TRBV12-3/TRBV12-4 TGTGCCAGCAAAAGGGACCCAGGGACTGAAGCTTTCTTT CASKRDPGTEAFF
- TRBJ2-7 - TRBV11-2 TGTGCCAGCAGCTCGACAGGTTTGTGGGAGCAGTACTTC CASSSTGLWEQYF
- TRBJ2-1 - TRBV6-1 TGTGCCAGCAGACCAAGTGGTAGCTCCTACAATGAGCAGTTCTTC CASRPSGSSYNEQFF
few TRBJ2-5 - TRBV6-5 TGTGCCAGCAGTTACCAGGATACTAGGGAGACCCAGTACTTC CASSYQDTRETQYF
- TRBJ1-1 - TRBV4-1 TGCGCCAGCCAAACTGGACCCCGGGGCTCTGAAGCTTTCTTT CASQTGPRGSEAFF
few TRBJ1-2 - TRBV7-9 TGTGCCAGCAGCTTAGCTGGGGGGCCTAACTATGGCTACACCTTC CASSLAGGPNYGYTF
- TRBJ1-5 - TRBV6-1 TGTGCCAGCAGTGAATGGGTCAGTAATCAGCCCCAGCATTTT CASSEWVSNQPQHF
- TRBJ1-4 - TRBV19 TGTGCCAGTCGAGAAGGGCCTCGGGGTCCTAATGAAAAACTGTTTTTT CASREGPRGPNEKLFF
- TRBJ2-5 TRBD1 TRBV11-2 TGTGCCAGCAGACCTTTCAGGGGGCAGAAAAACCAGACCCAGTACTTC CASRPFRGQKNQTQYF
many TRBJ1-1 TRBD1 TRBV7-2 TGTGCCAGCAGCCTGGACAGGGGTTATGACACTGAAGCTTTCTTT CASSLDRGYDTEAFF
- TRBJ2-7 TRBD2 TRBV7-2 TGTGCCAGCAGCCCCCCCGGGGGGATGTACGAGCAGTACTTC CASSPPGGMYEQYF
- TRBJ2-4 - TRBV28 TGTGCCAGCAGTTCACCCCAGGGGAGAGTAGTGGACAACATTCAGTACTTC CASSSPQGRVVDNIQYF
- TRBJ1-2 - TRBV2 TGTGCCAGCGGGGGGGAAGTCTATGGCTACACCTTC CASGGEVYGYTF
few TRBJ1-6 - TRBV6-6 TGTGCCAGCAGTTACTCGAGGTCACCCCTCCACTTT CASSYSRSPLHF
- TRBJ1-1 TRBD1 TRBV12-3/TRBV12-4 TGTGCCAGCAGTTTAAAGGGACAGGGAGTCGTGAACACTGAAGCTTTCTTT CASSLKGQGVVNTEAFF
- TRBJ1-2 - TRBV7-4 TGTGCCAGCAGCCAGGATGGAGGGGACTATGGCTACACCTTC CASSQDGGDYGYTF
- TRBJ1-1 - TRBV7-2 TGTGCCAGCAGCTTTAACGAAGGCACTGAAGCTTTCTTT CASSFNEGTEAFF
few TRBJ2-1 - TRBV19 TGTGCCAGTAGTATAGCCACGGGGCCCAATGAGCAGTTCTTC CASSIATGPNEQFF
few TRBJ2-5 TRBD1 TRBV6-5 TGTGCCACCCGGTGGGGCAGGGGGCGCGCGACCCAGTACTTC CATRWGRGRATQYF
once TRBJ2-7 - TRBV7-9 TGTGCCAGCAGCAAATACAGGGAAGGGGCCTACGAGCAGTACTTC CASSKYREGAYEQYF
- TRBJ1-4 - TRBV12-3/TRBV12-4 TGTGCCAGCAGGGGCGGCCAGGCGAGTGAAAAACTGTTTTTT CASRGGQASEKLFF
- TRBJ2-7 TRBD1 TRBV6-1 TGTGCCAGCAGCCGGACAGGCCTTACCCACGAGCAGTACTTC CASSRTGLTHEQYF
- TRBJ2-3 TRBD2 TRBV7-9 TGTGCCAGCAGCTTCCTGACTAGCGGGAGAGTCGCAGATACGCAGTATTTT CASSFLTSGRVADTQYF
- TRBJ2-1 TRBD2 TRBV6-1 TGTGCCAGCAGGGATAGCGGGAGGCCAAGCTCCTACAATGAGCAGTTCTTC CASRDSGRPSSYNEQFF
- TRBJ1-5 TRBD1 TRBV12-5 TGTGCTAGTGGTTTGATACAGGGGAACAATCAGCCCCAGCATTTT CASGLIQGNNQPQHF
- TRBJ2-5 - TRBV7-9 TGTGCCAGCAGCCCAGGGAGGTCGGGGACCCAGTACTTC CASSPGRSGTQYF
- TRBJ2-1 - TRBV7-8 TGTGCCAGCAGCTTAGCGATCCGGCATGAGCAGTTCTTC CASSLAIRHEQFF
many TRBJ2-3 TRBD2 TRBV7-2 TGTGCCAGCCTACCGGCCGGGAGGGCCGGAGATACGCAGTATTTT CASLPAGRAGDTQYF
many TRBJ2-1 TRBD2 TRBV7-6 TGTGCCAGCAGCTTAGGGCTAGCGGGAACTTTGAATGAGCAGTTCTTC CASSLGLAGTLNEQFF
- TRBJ2-1 TRBD2 TRBV6-5 TGTGCCAGCAGTTACGTAGGGGAGGGCCCCAATGAGCAGTTCTTC CASSYVGEGPNEQFF
few TRBJ2-6 - TRBV18 TGTGCCAGCTCACCACCCCCACTCTCTGGGGCCAACGTCCTGACTTTC CASSPPPLSGANVLTF
- TRBJ1-6 - TRBV6-1 TGTGCCAGCAGTAATCCGGGTCCCTACCCTTCACCCCTCCACTTT CASSNPGPYPSPLHF
- TRBJ2-1 - TRBV6-8 TGTGCCAGCAGGGGAAGGGCCGCATCTTACAATGAGCAGTTCTTC CASRGRAASYNEQFF
- TRBJ1-2 - TRBV5-1 TGCGCCAGCAGCTTGGGGGGATTGAATGGCTACACCTTC CASSLGGLNGYTF
- TRBJ2-1 - TRBV7-3 TGTGCCAGCAGTCAAGGATCTACGAATGAGCAGTTCTTC CASSQGSTNEQFF
few TRBJ2-3 TRBD2 TRBV29-1 TGCAGCGTTACCACCTCAGGGAGGGAGTATTTT CSVTTSGREYF
- TRBJ2-1 TRBD2 TRBV7-6 TGTGCCAGCAGCCAAGCCACGGGAGGCCCACGAAACAATGAGCAGTTCTTC CASSQATGGPRNNEQFF
- TRBJ2-2 - TRBV5-6 TGTGCCAGCAGCTTTACTAGCCGGAGAGACACCGGGGAGCTGTTTTTT CASSFTSRRDTGELFF
- TRBJ1-2 - TRBV7-2 TGTGCCAGCAGCTTATTCAATGAGGATGGCTACACCTTC CASSLFNEDGYTF
few TRBJ1-3 - TRBV7-6 TGTGCCAGCAGCCCCCCCGCAGGGGATGGAAACACCATATATTTT CASSPPAGDGNTIYF
- TRBJ2-5 - TRBV20-1 TGCAGTGCTAGATATGGAGGACAAGAGACCCAGTACTTC CSARYGGQETQYF
few TRBJ2-4 - TRBV6-1 TGTGCCAGCAGTGTAGGGGGCAAAAACATTCAGTACTTC CASSVGGKNIQYF
few TRBJ2-5 - TRBV12-3/TRBV12-4 TGTGCCAGCAGTTTTCAGGGAAAAGAGACCCAGTACTTC CASSFQGKETQYF
- TRBJ1-1 TRBD1 TRBV7-6 TGTGCCAGCAGCTCCATAGACAGGGTAGCTTTCTTT CASSSIDRVAFF
- TRBJ2-6 - TRBV6-8 TGTGCCAGCAGTAATAGGGCCAACGTCCTGACTTTC CASSNRANVLTF
- TRBJ2-2 - TRBV5-1 TGCGCCAGCAGCTTCTATAGGACCTCCACCGGGGAGCTGTTTTTT CASSFYRTSTGELFF
- TRBJ1-1 - TRBV6-1 TGTGCCAGCAAGGCCGGGACGGATAACACTGAAGCTTTCTTT CASKAGTDNTEAFF
few TRBJ1-5 TRBD1 TRBV20-1 TGCAGTGCCACGCGGGACAGGACATATCAGCCCCAGCATTTT CSATRDRTYQPQHF
once TRBJ2-1 - TRBV4-1 TGCGCCAGCAGCCAAGAGTTAAGAGGGCTGGGTAGGTATGAGCAGTTCTTC CASSQELRGLGRYEQFF
many TRBJ2-2 - TRBV7-2 TGTGCCTGCCGTGGTATCCCCGGGGAGCTGTTTTTT CACRGIPGELFF
- TRBJ1-1 - TRBV4-1 TGCGCCAGCAGCCAAGTGGGGGTCCCTGAAGCTTTCTTT CASSQVGVPEAFF
- TRBJ1-3 - TRBV20-1 TGCAGTGCTAGAGTCGGGGGAAGGGGAAACACCATATATTTT CSARVGGRGNTIYF
- TRBJ2-1 - TRBV4-3 TGCGCCAGCAGCCCCCTCGGGCACAGAAGCTCCTACAATGAGCAGTTCTTC CASSPLGHRSSYNEQFF
once TRBJ1-1 TRBD1 TRBV6-2/TRBV6-3 TGTGCCAGGACCCAAGCCGGGACAGCCAGTGAAGCTTTCTTT CARTQAGTASEAFF
many TRBJ1-2 - TRBV7-2 TGTGCCAGCAGCCCCCTAAGGGGCCCCTTCGGAGGCTACACCTTC CASSPLRGPFGGYTF